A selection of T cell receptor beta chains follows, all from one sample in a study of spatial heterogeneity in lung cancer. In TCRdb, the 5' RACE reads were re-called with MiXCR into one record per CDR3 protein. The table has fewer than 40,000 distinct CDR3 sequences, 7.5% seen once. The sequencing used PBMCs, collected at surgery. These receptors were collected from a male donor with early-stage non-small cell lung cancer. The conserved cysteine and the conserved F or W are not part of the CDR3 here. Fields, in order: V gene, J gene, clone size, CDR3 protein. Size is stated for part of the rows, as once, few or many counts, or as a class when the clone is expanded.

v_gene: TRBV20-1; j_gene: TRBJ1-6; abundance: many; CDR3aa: SASVGSHSPLH
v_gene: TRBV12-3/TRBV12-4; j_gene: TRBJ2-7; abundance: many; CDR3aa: ASSFEGSGGSKTYEQY
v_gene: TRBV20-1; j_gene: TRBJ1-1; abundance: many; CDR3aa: SARDLRDIRTVGTEAF
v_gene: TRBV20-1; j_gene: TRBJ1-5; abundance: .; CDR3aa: SARRGLGNQPQH
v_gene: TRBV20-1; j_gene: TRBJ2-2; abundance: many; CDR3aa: SAIFSGRAPGELF
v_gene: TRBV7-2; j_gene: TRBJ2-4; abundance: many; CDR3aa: ASSHLGVKNIQY
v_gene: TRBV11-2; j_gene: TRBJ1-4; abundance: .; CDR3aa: ASSRGQGNEKLF
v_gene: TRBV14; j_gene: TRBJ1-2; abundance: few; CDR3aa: ASSQPRGTGNYGYT
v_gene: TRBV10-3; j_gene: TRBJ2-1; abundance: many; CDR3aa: AISAGLLYNEQF
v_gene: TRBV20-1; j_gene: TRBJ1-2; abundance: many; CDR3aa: SAIPGDRVIPGNYGYT
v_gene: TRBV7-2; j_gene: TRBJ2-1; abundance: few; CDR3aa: ASSFNGVAILEQF
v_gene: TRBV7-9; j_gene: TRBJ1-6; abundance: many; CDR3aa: ASVPGGHNNSPLH
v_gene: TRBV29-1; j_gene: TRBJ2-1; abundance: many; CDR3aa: SVDGTGASSYNEQF
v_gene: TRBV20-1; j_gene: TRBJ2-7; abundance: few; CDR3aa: SAQGQGNYEQY
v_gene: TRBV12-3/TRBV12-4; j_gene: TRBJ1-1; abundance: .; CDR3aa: ASSLTPGTNTEAF
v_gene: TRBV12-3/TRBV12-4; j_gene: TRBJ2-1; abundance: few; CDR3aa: ASSPRLESDEQF
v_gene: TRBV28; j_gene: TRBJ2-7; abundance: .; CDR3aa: AHASGGVHEQY
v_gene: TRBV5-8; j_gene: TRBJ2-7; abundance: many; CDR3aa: ASRISGAYEQY
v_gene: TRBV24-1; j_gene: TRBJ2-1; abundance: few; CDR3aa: ATSDARTDEQF
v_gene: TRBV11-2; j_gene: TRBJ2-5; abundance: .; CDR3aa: ASSLLGQVTQETQY
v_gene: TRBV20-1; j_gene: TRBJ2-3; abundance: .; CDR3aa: SATEPTGLGRTDTQY
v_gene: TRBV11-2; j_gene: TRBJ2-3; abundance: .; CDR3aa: ASSLGRTSGGADTQY
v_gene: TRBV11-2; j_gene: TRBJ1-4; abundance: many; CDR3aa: ASSLGAGSAEKLF
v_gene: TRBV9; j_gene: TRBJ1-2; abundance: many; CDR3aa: ASKTQGNYGYT
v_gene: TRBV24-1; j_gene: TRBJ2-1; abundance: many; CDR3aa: ATSDWDRINEQF
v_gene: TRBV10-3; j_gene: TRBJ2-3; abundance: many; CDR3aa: AISLTARTDTQY
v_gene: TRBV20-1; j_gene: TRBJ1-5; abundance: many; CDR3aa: SARESGLGQPQH
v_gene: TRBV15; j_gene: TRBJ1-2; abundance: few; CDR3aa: ATSRPGQGAQGYT
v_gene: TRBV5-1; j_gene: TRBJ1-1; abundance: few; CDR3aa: ASSWVRGSNTEAF